This paragraph reports one T cell receptor (beta chain). Only in-frame clones appear in the TCRdb table, and some are missing; sequencing was by immunoSEQ multiplex PCR. The sample lists around 130,000 clones; roughly 86% were seen once. This entry comes from a study of blood T cell repertoires in COVID-19. Study information: Samples of COVID-19 (acute and convalescent) were obtained from the United States, Italy and Spain.

This CDR3 spans 15 amino acids. Germline V gene lookup returns CDR1 MNHNY and CDR2 SVGAGI (reference sequence). Trimming removed 6 bases from V and 0 bases from J; junction bases left unmatched: 5. The sequence was collected from a woman aged 45-65 years with acute COVID-19. J is TRBJ1-3 and V is TRBV6-6; the match to TRBD1 covers 7 bases. The sample was PBMCs or T cells enriched from blood (not recorded which). The CDR3 protein is CASREGDSSGNTIYF. CDR3 nucleotide sequence: TGTGCCAGCAGGGAAGGGGACAGCTCTGGAAACACCATATATTTT.